A single sample is the source of the 4 T cell receptor beta chains below, sequenced in a study of blood T cell repertoires in COVID-19. Only in-frame clones appear in the TCRdb table, and some are missing; sequencing was by immunoSEQ multiplex PCR. The data hold 40,000 or so clones, with around four fifths observed a single time. Sequenced: peripheral blood. Every receptor here comes from a man aged 55-75 years with COVID-19, enrolled during active disease.

This clone has a handful of counts. The rearrangement uses TRBV5-6 and TRBJ2-1, with 10 bases identical to TRBD1. The CDR3 totals 16 residues. The J segment lost 3 bases and the V segment lost 5 bases, leaving 8 bases of the junction unmatched. CDR1 is SGHDT and CDR2 is YYEEEE in the germline V gene. CDR3 DNA: TGTGCCAGCAGTTCGGACAGGGGGTCCTTCTACAATGAGCAGTTCTTC. Its protein is CASSSDRGSFYNEQFF.

The chain has TRBV30 and TRBJ2-2, with no clear D. There are 17 residues in the CDR3. Germline CDR1 is GTSNPN and CDR2 is SVGIG (reference sequence). The V end lost 3 bases, the J end lost 1 base, and 18 bases lay between the germline ends. DNA of the CDR3: TGTGCCTGGAGCGTACCAAAACCTTCAGGGAACACCGGGGAGCTGTTTTTT. Protein sequence: CAWSVPKPSGNTGELFF.

This clone was found once. V and J are TRBV27 and TRBJ1-5; D gene uncertain. Germline assignment: CDR1 MNHEY and CDR2 SMNVEV (reference sequence). The CDR3 covers 14 residues. Trimming pared 2 bases from V and 5 bases from J, leaving 10 bases between. This CDR3 reads CASSLGPPYQPQHF. In DNA, the CDR3 is TGTGCCAGCAGTTTAGGGCCCCCTTATCAGCCCCAGCATTTT.

This chain links TRBV9 with TRBJ1-5; perhaps TRBD1 as D (6 bases). Germline CDR1 reads SGDLS; CDR2 reads YYNGEE. This CDR3 is built from 16 residues. Trimming pared 4 bases from V and 4 bases from J, leaving 18 bases between. In nucleotides, the CDR3 is TGTGCCAGCAGCAAGGGTCAGGGGCTACTGAATCAGCCCCAGCATTTT. Translated, it gives CASSKGQGLLNQPQHF.